Each of the 25 T cell receptor beta chains below was sequenced from the same sample in a study of T-cell reconstitution after alpha-beta-depleted transplantation in children. Library preparation (for TCRbeta) was performed with unique molecular identifiers. TCRdb used MiXCR to reprocess the PCR reads, holding one entry per CDR3 protein. The table includes roughly 220,000 distinct CDR3 sequences, 9.7% detected once. The source material was PBMCs from the stem cell graft donor, sampled from the stem cell graft. The receptors originated from a human donor who donated a stem cell graft to a child with SCID.

This clonotype was recorded many times. The chain employs TRBV12-3 or TRBV12-4 and TRBJ2-1; the D is unclear. The CDR3 consists of 15 residues. V was trimmed by 0 bases and J by 7 bases, leaving 13 bases between them. The CDR3 sequence: CASSLAPDLGNEQFF. In DNA form, the CDR3 reads TGTGCCAGCAGTTTAGCGCCCGACCTCGGTAATGAGCAGTTCTTC.

The DNA of the CDR3 is TGTGCCACACAACAAGGCACCTACAATGAGCAGTTCTTC. It translates to CATQQGTYNEQFF. The V gene is TRBV6-2 or TRBV6-3, the J gene TRBJ2-1; D unresolved. The V and J ends lost 10 bases and 2 bases respectively, with 12 bases between them. Germline V gene data show CDR1 as MNHEY and CDR2 as SVGEGT. The CDR3 is made up of 13 amino acids.

This clonotype showed up just once. V gene TRBV5-1 combines with J gene TRBJ1-2, with D hard to call. Between the trimmed V and J ends, which lost 0 bases and 7 bases, there was a span of 13 bases. Per germline, CDR1 SGHRS and CDR2 YFSETQ. The CDR3 totals 14 residues. CDR3 sequence reads: CASSLAEPSIGYTF. CDR3 bases: TGCGCCAGCAGCTTGGCGGAGCCGTCTATTGGCTACACCTTC.

This clonotype was recorded at least ten times. This rearrangement joins TRBV12-3 or TRBV12-4 to TRBJ1-1; possibly TRBD1 for D (6 bases). V was pared by 1 base and J by 1 base, with 7 bases between. There are 14 residues in the CDR3. The CDR3 spells CASSLETGNTEAFF. The CDR3 DNA sequence: TGTGCCAGCAGTTTAGAGACAGGGAACACTGAAGCTTTCTTT.

This clonotype was seen ten or more times. This chain uses TRBV5-1 with TRBJ1-1; 9 bases match TRBD1. The junction had 10 bases not matched to a gene; V was cut back by 5 bases and J by 5 bases. Germline CDR1 reads SGHRS; CDR2 reads YFSETQ. There are 15 residues in the CDR3. The CDR3 spells CASSSDRGGNTEAFF. The CDR3 DNA follows: TGCGCCAGCAGTTCCGACAGGGGGGGTAATACTGAAGCTTTCTTT.

This clonotype showed up many times. The chain is built from TRBV6-2 or TRBV6-3 and TRBJ2-7; D is unresolved. Trimming took off 2 bases at V and 7 bases at J, with 12 bases between the two ends. The CDR3 spans 13 residues. Per the germline V gene, CDR1 is MNHEY and CDR2 is SVGEGT. The CDR3 DNA reads TGTGCCAGCAGTTACGGCCTCGCGGCGGAGCAGTACTTC. This translates into CASSYGLAAEQYF.

This clonotype was counted at least ten times. The chain employs TRBV14 and TRBJ2-2, with 7 bases lining up with TRBD1. V gave up 2 bases and J gave up 4 bases; unmatched junction bases: 7. CDR1 SGHDN and CDR2 FVKESK come from the germline V gene. The CDR3 length is 16 residues. CDR3 residues: CASSQPGQSLTGELFF. The CDR3 nucleotides read TGTGCCAGCAGCCAACCGGGACAGAGCCTCACCGGGGAGCTGTTTTTT. Looking up the rest from reference TRBV14 and TRBJ2-2 gives the full variable domain: EAGVTQFPSHSVIEKGQTVTLRCDPISGHDNLYWYRRVMGKEIKFLLHFVKESKQDESGMPNNRFLAERTGGTYSTLKVQPAELEDSGVYFCASSQPGQSLTGELFFGEGSRLTVL.

This clonotype was detected ten times or more. J is TRBJ1-5 and V is TRBV5-5, with a possible D match to TRBD1 (5 bases). Germline CDR1 reads SGHKS; CDR2 reads YYEKEE (reference sequence). This CDR3 region has 16 residues. V shed 4 bases and J shed 4 bases, with 18 bases lying between them. The CDR3 protein is CASSNPGHGRNQPQHF. The CDR3, as DNA: TGTGCCAGCAGCAACCCAGGACACGGTAGAAATCAGCCCCAGCATTTT.

Comment on this clonotype: Possible read error: a much larger clone is one base away. The chain is built from TRBV5-1 and TRBJ1-2; D not resolved. CDR3 length equals 13 residues. The V gene's germline CDR1 is SGHRS and CDR2 YFSETQ. Trimming took off 6 bases at V and 8 bases at J, with 17 bases between the two ends. The CDR3 region is CASTFTALGGYTF. Here the CDR3 DNA reads TGCGCCAGCACCTTCACAGCATTGGGGGGCTACACCTTC.

This clonotype was detected only a few times. The genes are TRBV30 and TRBJ2-2; D gene uncertain. With 0 bases removed from V and 4 bases from J, the gap between germline ends came to 12 bases. Looked up from germline, CDR1 is GTSNPN and CDR2 is SVGIG (reference sequence). The CDR3 spans 15 residues. Written as DNA, the CDR3 is TGTGCCTGGAGTGTTGAGGCCAGGACCACCGGGGAGCTGTTTTTT. It codes for CAWSVEARTTGELFF.

This clonotype was seen many times. The V and J genes are TRBV7-9 and TRBJ1-1, with TRBD1 as a possible D gene (5 bases). V lost 2 bases, J lost 1 base, and 8 bases lay in between. This CDR3 has 14 amino acids. Germline loops: CDR1 SEHNR, CDR2 FQNEAQ (reference sequence). The chain's CDR3 is CASSLRDGNTEAFF. Written as DNA, the CDR3 is TGTGCCAGCAGCTTACGGGACGGGAACACTGAAGCTTTCTTT. The whole variable domain, remainder taken from reference TRBV7-9 and TRBJ1-1, is DTGVSQNPRHKITKRGQNVTFRCDPISEHNRLYWYRQTLGQGPEFLTYFQNEAQLEKSRLLSDRFSAERPKGSFSTLEIQRTEQGDSAMYLCASSLRDGNTEAFFGQGTRLTVV.

This clonotype occurred many times. The CDR3 reads CASSFLVPGTEAFF. DNA for the CDR3: TGTGCCAGCAGTTTCCTTGTCCCGGGAACTGAAGCTTTCTTT. The genes are TRBV6-2 or TRBV6-3 and TRBJ1-1, with D unresolved. The CDR3 is 14 residues long. From germline, CDR1 is MNHEY and CDR2 SVGEGT. V was pared by 4 bases and J by 5 bases, with 14 bases between.

In this sample, this clonotype turned up many times. V usage is TRBV2 and J usage is TRBJ2-3; TRBD1 agrees at 8 bases. The CDR3 is made up of 15 amino acids. In germline, CDR1 is SNHLY, CDR2 FYNNEI. The junction had 10 bases not matched to a gene; V was cut back by 6 bases and J by 5 bases. The CDR3 nucleotides read TGTGCCAGCAGCGGTGGGGACAGGTTGTTAGATACGCAGTATTTT. Its translation is CASSGGDRLLDTQYF. The entire variable domain, with the rest obtained from reference TRBV2 and TRBJ2-3, is as follows: EPEVTQTPSHQVTQMGQEVILRCVPISNHLYFYWYRQILGQKVEFLVSFYNNEISEKSEIFDDQFSVERPDGSNFTLKIRSTKLEDSAMYFCASSGGDRLLDTQYFGPGTRLTVL.

This clonotype appeared many times. The chain has TRBV6-1 and TRBJ1-1; tentative D call: TRBD1 (5 bases). This CDR3 comprises 13 residues. Per the germline V gene, CDR1 is MNHNS and CDR2 is SASEGT. V was pared by 3 bases and J by 4 bases, with 9 bases between. The CDR3 nucleotides are TGTGCCAGCAGTGAGCGGGGCGGCACTGAAGCTTTCTTT. It is translated as CASSERGGTEAFF.

This clonotype was counted at least ten times. The genes are TRBV7-8 and TRBJ1-2; D possibly corresponds to TRBD1 (6 bases). The CDR3 totals 15 residues. Germline CDR1 SGHVS, CDR2 FQNEAQ. Trimming removed 5 bases at V and 5 bases at J, with 18 bases between. The CDR3 region is CASSQQAGVGYGYTF. CDR3 nucleotides: TGTGCCAGCAGCCAACAGGCAGGGGTTGGTTATGGCTACACCTTC.

This clonotype was recorded at least ten times. J is TRBJ1-2 and V is TRBV4-1, with TRBD1 as a possible D gene (6 bases). The germline gives CDR1 MGHRA, CDR2 YSYEKL. There are 15 residues in the CDR3. V was clipped by 0 bases and J by 1 base, with 9 bases between them. CDR3 residues: CASSQDPGVNYGYTF. As DNA, the CDR3 is TGCGCCAGCAGCCAAGATCCAGGGGTTAACTATGGCTACACCTTC.

The rearrangement links TRBV4-1 to TRBJ2-7; 10 bases align to TRBD1. Germline V lookup: CDR1 MGHRA, CDR2 YSYEKL. Unmatched junction bases numbered 9, after V lost 0 bases and J lost 4 bases. The CDR3 is 17 residues long. The CDR3 DNA is TGCGCCAGCAGCCAAGAGGGTCCGGGACAGGGGTGGTACGAGCAGTACTTC. It yields the protein CASSQEGPGQGWYEQYF.

The chain has TRBV7-2 and TRBJ2-4; possibly TRBD2 for D (5 bases). V was cut by 1 base and J by 1 base, with 11 bases left in between. Germline loops: CDR1 SGHTA, CDR2 FQGNSA. The CDR3 totals 16 residues. The CDR3 region has the DNA TGTGCCAGCAGCTTAGTAGCGTCCGTTGCCAAAAACATTCAGTACTTC. Translated, it gives CASSLVASVAKNIQYF.

This chain joins TRBV2 and TRBJ1-1; 9 bases match TRBD1. Trimming removed 6 bases from V and 3 bases from J; junction bases left unmatched: 8. The germline CDR1 and CDR2 sequences are SNHLY and FYNNEI. The CDR3 length is 15 residues. CDR3 amino acids: CASRVTGGEYTEAFF. CDR3 coding DNA: TGTGCCAGCAGAGTAACAGGGGGCGAATACACTGAAGCTTTCTTT.

This clonotype was observed at least ten times. CDR3 protein: CASTTRQGMNTEAFF. In DNA, the CDR3 is TGTGCCAGCACCACTCGACAGGGGATGAACACTGAAGCTTTCTTT. The gene calls are TRBV6-2 or TRBV6-3 and TRBJ1-1, with 8 bases fitting TRBD1. This CDR3 spans 15 amino acids. From germline, CDR1 is MNHEY and CDR2 SVGEGT. Unmatched junction bases numbered 7, after V lost 7 bases and J lost 0 bases.

This clonotype was picked up many times. The rearrangement uses TRBV28 and TRBJ2-1, with D possibly being TRBD2 (6 bases). Deletions cut 2 bases from V and 0 bases from J, with 11 bases between. Germline loops: CDR1 MDHEN, CDR2 SYDVKM. The CDR3 totals 16 residues. The CDR3 DNA sequence: TGTGCCAGCAGTTTAGGCGGGGTAAGCTCCTACAATGAGCAGTTCTTC. Translation: CASSLGGVSSYNEQFF.

The sample holds many counts of this clonotype. The rearrangement joins TRBV20-1 to TRBJ2-7; D uncertain. Between the trimmed V and J ends, which lost 7 bases and 2 bases, there was a span of 9 bases. From germline, CDR1 is DFQATT and CDR2 SNEGSKA (reference sequence). This CDR3 is 11 amino acids long. The CDR3 region is CSVRLAYEQYF. In DNA, the CDR3 is TGCAGTGTACGGTTGGCCTACGAGCAGTACTTC.

This clonotype has at least ten counts. This rearrangement joins TRBV7-9 to TRBJ2-3; no firm D call. The CDR3 extends over 14 amino acids. V lost 6 bases and J lost 5, with 15 bases in between. Germline CDR1 is SEHNR and CDR2 is FQNEAQ (reference sequence). Written as DNA, the CDR3 is TGTGCCAGCAGTGACATAAACCGGGTAGATACGCAGTATTTT. Its protein product is CASSDINRVDTQYF.

This clonotype showed up just a few times. The CDR3 DNA reads TGTGCCAGCAGCGCCCACCGGGCGACTAGCGGCCAATACAATGAGCAGTTCTTC. It yields the protein CASSAHRATSGQYNEQFF. The rearrangement uses TRBV7-3 and TRBJ2-1; 9 bases are a match to TRBD2. With 5 bases clipped from V and 4 bases from J, the junction kept 15 bases outside the gene matches. Germline V gene data show CDR1 as SGHTA and CDR2 as FQGTGA. This CDR3 is built from 18 residues.

In this sample, this clonotype turned up many times. This rearrangement joins TRBV12-3 or TRBV12-4 to TRBJ1-6, with D unclear. The CDR3 is 17 amino acids. Trimming pared 3 bases from V and 0 bases from J, leaving 12 bases between. The CDR3 spells CASSLAPSSSYNSPLHF. The CDR3 DNA sequence: TGTGCCAGCAGTTTGGCCCCCTCGAGCTCCTATAATTCACCCCTCCACTTT.